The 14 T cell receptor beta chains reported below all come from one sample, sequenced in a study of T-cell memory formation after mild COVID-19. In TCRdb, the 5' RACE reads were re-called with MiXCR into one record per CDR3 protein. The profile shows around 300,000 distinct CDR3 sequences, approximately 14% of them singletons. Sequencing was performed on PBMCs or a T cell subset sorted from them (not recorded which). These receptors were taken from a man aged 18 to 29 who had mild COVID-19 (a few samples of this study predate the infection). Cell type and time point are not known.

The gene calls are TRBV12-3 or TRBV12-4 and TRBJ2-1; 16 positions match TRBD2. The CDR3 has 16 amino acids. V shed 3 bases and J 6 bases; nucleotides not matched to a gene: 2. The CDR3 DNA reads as TGTGCCAGCAGTTTGGGACTAGCGGGGGGGCCCAATGAGCAGTTCTTC. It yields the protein CASSLGLAGGPNEQFF.

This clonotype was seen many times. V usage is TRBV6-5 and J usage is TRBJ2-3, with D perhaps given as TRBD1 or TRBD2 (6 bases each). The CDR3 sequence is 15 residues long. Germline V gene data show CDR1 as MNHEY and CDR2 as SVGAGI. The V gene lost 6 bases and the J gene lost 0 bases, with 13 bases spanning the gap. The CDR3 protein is CASSQRGASTDTQYF. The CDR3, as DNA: TGTGCCAGCAGCCAAAGGGGGGCTAGCACAGATACGCAGTATTTT.

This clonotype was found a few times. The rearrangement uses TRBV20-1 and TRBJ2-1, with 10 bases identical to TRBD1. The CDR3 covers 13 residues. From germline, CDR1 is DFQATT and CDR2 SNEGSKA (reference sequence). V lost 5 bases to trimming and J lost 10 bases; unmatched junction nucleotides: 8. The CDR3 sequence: CSARTGGRWEQFF. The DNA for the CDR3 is TGCAGTGCTCGGACAGGGGGGAGGTGGGAGCAGTTCTTC.

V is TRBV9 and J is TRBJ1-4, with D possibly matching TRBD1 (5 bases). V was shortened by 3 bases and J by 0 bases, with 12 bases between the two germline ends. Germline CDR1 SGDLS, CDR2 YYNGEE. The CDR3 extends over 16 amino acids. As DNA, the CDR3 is TGTGCCAGCAGCGCTACCCTGGGGGCAACTAATGAAAAACTGTTTTTT. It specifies CASSATLGATNEKLFF.

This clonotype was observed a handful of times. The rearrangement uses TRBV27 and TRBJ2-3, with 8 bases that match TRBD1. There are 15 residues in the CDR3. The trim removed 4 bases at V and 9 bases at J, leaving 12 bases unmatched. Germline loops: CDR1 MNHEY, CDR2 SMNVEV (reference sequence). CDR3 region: CASSSLGQALRTQYF. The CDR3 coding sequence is TGTGCCAGCAGTTCGCTGGGACAGGCCTTGCGCACGCAGTATTTT.

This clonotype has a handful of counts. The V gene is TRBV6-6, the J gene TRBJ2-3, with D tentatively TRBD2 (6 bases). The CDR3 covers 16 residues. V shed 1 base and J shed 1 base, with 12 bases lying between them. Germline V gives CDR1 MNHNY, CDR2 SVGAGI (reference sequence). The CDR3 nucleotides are TGTGCCAGCAGTTACTTACTAGCACTGGGCACAGATACGCAGTATTTT. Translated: CASSYLLALGTDTQYF.

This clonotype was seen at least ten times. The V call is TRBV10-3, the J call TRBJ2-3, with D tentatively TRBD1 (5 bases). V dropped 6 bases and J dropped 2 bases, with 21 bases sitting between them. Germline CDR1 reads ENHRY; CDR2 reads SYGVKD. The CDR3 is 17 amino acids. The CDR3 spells CAIREGVGRHFTDTQYF. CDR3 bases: TGTGCCATCAGAGAAGGAGTGGGGCGGCACTTCACAGATACGCAGTATTTT.

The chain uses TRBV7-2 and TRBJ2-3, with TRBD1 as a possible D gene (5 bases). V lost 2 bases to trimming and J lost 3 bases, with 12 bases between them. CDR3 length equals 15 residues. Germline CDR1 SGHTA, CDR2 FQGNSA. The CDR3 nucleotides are TGTGCCAGCAGCTTATACGGCAGGGTTACAGATACGCAGTATTTT. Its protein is CASSLYGRVTDTQYF. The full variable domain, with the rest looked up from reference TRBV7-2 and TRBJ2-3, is GAGVSQSPSNKVTEKGKDVELRCDPISGHTALYWYRQSLGQGLEFLIYFQGNSAPDKSGLPSDRFSAERTGGSVSTLTIQRTQQEDSAVYLCASSLYGRVTDTQYFGPGTRLTVL.

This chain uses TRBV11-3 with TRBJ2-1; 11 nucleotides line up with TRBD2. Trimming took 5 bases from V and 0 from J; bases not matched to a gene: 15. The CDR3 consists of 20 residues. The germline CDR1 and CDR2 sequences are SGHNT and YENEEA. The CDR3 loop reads CASSGASGGNRASSYNEQFF. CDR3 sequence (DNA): TGTGCCAGCAGCGGGGCTAGCGGGGGGAATCGAGCGAGCTCCTACAATGAGCAGTTCTTC.

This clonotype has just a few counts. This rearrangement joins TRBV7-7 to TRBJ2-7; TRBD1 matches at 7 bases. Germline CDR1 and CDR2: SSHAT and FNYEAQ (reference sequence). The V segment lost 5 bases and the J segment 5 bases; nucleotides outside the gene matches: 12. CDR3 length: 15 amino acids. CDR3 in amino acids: CASSQDRVPLNEQYF. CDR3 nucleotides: TGTGCCAGCAGCCAAGACAGGGTCCCCCTTAACGAGCAGTACTTC.

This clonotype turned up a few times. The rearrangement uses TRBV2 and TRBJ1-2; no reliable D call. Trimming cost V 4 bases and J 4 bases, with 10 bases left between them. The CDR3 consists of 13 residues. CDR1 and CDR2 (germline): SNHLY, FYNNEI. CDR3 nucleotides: TGTGCCAGCAGTGGCCCCTTGGGCTATGGCTACACCTTC. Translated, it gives CASSGPLGYGYTF.

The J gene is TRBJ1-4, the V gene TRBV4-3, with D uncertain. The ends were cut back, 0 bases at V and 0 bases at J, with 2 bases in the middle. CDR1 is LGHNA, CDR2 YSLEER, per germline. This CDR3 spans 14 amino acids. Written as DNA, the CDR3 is TGCGCCAGCAGCCAAGACACAACTAATGAAAAACTGTTTTTT. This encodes CASSQDTTNEKLFF.

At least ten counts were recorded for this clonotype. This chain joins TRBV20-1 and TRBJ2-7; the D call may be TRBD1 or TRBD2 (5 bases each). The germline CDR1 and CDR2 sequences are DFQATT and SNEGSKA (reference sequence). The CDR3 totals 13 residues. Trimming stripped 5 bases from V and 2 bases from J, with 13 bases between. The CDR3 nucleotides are TGCAGTGCTCCAAAGAGGGACCCCTACGAGCAGTACGTC. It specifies CSAPKRDPYEQYV.

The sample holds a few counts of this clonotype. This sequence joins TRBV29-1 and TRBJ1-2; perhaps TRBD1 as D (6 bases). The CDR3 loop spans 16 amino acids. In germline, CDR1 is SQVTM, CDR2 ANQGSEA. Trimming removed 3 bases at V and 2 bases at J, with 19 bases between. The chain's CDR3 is CSVDFGPGAENYGYTF. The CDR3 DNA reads TGCAGCGTTGATTTCGGCCCAGGGGCGGAAAACTATGGCTACACCTTC.